Below, 3 T cell receptor beta chains from the same sample are listed, as sequenced in a study of OX40 agonist ivuxolimab in advanced cancers. Assay: immunoSEQ multiplex PCR; the TCRdb copy retains only in-frame clones and omits some. The table shows 40,000 to 55,000 clones, with around 89% occurring only once. Sample: CD4+ or CD8+ T cells sorted from blood, taken in a trial of the OX40 agonist ivuxolimab. The receptors were gathered from an adult with an advanced solid tumor such as melanoma, head and neck, liver or kidney cancer.

The rearrangement joins TRBV29-1 to TRBJ2-2, with D possibly matching TRBD1 (6 bases). The germline V gene encodes CDR1 SQVTM and CDR2 ANQGSEA. Trimming cost V 7 bases and J 5 bases, with 14 bases left between them. This CDR3 comprises 13 residues. As DNA, the CDR3 is TGCAGCGCAGGGGATTTAAGGACCGGGGAGCTGTTTTTT. It yields the protein CSAGDLRTGELFF.

The chain couples TRBV19 to TRBJ2-7; the D gene could be TRBD1 or TRBD2 (5 bases each). The CDR3 is 14 residues long. Between the trimmed V and J ends, which lost 5 bases and 5 bases, there was a span of 16 bases. Germline V gives CDR1 LNHDA, CDR2 SQIVND (reference sequence). CDR3 bases: TGTGCCAGTAGTCCCCCGGGACCGTGGGACGAGCAGTACTTC. Its translation is CASSPPGPWDEQYF.

The V call is TRBV7-3, the J call TRBJ1-4; a weak D match, TRBD1 (5 bases). The CDR3 spans 13 residues. V lost 3 bases, J lost 8 bases, and 10 bases lay in between. CDR1 is SGHTA, CDR2 FQGTGA, per germline. The CDR3 DNA sequence: TGTGCCAGCAGCTTGGGACGGGGAGAAAAACTGTTTTTT. Residues: CASSLGRGEKLFF.